This T cell receptor beta chain was sequenced in a study of blood T cells in healthy people across ages. About this clonotype itself: Its cognate antigen is unknown.

CDR1 is MNHEY and CDR2 is SVGEGT in the germline V gene. With V trimmed by 2 bases and J by 9 bases, 4 bases remained unmatched. This CDR3 spans 14 amino acids. Study-wide findings and caveats: The long-lived group displayed more naive CD4+ cells, plus higher diversity, than the aged donors did. Not knowing donor CMV status may have confounded expanded clonotype changes. Diversity of TCR beta per million T cells declined in a roughly linear way with age.

A second PCR, run for 7 to 11 cycles, used a sample-barcoded 5' primer plus a J-beta primer mix. Each TCR beta cDNA got a 12-nucleotide random molecular identifier. TCRdb independently ran MiXCR on the 5' RACE reads; one entry per CDR3 protein. The profile shows about 1.8 million distinct CDR3 sequences, roughly 49% of them singletons. Sequenced sample: blood. This chain connects TRBV6-2 or TRBV6-3 to TRBJ2-1, with 10 bases that match TRBD1. The source is a woman in her 40s in good health. In DNA, the CDR3 is TGTGCCAGCAGTTACGGGGACAGGGGCGGTGAGCAGTTCTTC. Translating it yields CASSYGDRGGEQFF.